A selection of T cell receptor beta chains follows, all from one sample in a study of cytomegalovirus exposure and HLA in healthy donors. Generated by immunoSEQ multiplex PCR, the TCRdb table keeps only in-frame clones and is missing some. The data contain 120,000 to 150,000 clones, more than 60% of them singletons. The sequenced sample was PBMCs. The receptors come from a female donor in good health and CMV-seronegative. The CDR3 runs from the conserved cysteine through the conserved F or W. Fields, in order: clone size, D gene, J gene, V gene, CDR3 DNA, CDR3 protein. D genes are given only for firm matches. Clone sizes are given selectively: once, few, many, or a class where the clone is expanded.

clone_size: few
d_call: TRBD2
j_call: TRBJ2-7
v_call: TRBV5-1
cdr3_nt: TGCGCCAGCACCCGGACTAGCGGGAGTTACGAGCAGTACTTC
cdr3_aa: CASTRTSGSYEQYF

clone_size: .
d_call: TRBD1
j_call: TRBJ2-3
v_call: TRBV10-3
cdr3_nt: TGTGCCACACAGGGGGTGGGCACAGATACGCAGTATTTT
cdr3_aa: CATQGVGTDTQYF

clone_size: .
d_call: TRBD1
j_call: TRBJ2-2
v_call: TRBV5-1
cdr3_nt: TGCGCCAGCAGCTTGGAAGGCTTGGTTGTCAGGGGGCGTGGCGGGGAGCTGTTTTTT
cdr3_aa: CASSLEGLVVRGRGGELFF

clone_size: .
d_call: .
j_call: TRBJ1-2
v_call: TRBV11-2
cdr3_nt: TGTGCCAGCAGCCCCAGGACAGACCTTGGCTACACCTTC
cdr3_aa: CASSPRTDLGYTF

clone_size: many
d_call: .
j_call: TRBJ2-6
v_call: TRBV9
cdr3_nt: TGTGCCAGCAGCGTATACTCTGGGGCCAACGTCCTGACTTTC
cdr3_aa: CASSVYSGANVLTF

clone_size: .
d_call: .
j_call: TRBJ2-3
v_call: TRBV10-3
cdr3_nt: TGTGCCTCATCCGAACCCCGACAGTTTGATACGCAGTATTTT
cdr3_aa: CASSEPRQFDTQYF

clone_size: .
d_call: .
j_call: TRBJ1-1
v_call: TRBV28
cdr3_nt: TGTGCCAGCAGCATGGGGGGAAGGAACACTGAAGCTTTCTTT
cdr3_aa: CASSMGGRNTEAFF

clone_size: .
d_call: TRBD2
j_call: TRBJ2-1
v_call: TRBV5-1
cdr3_nt: TGCGCCAGCAACTACGGGGGGGGACTTGGGGAGCAGTTCTTC
cdr3_aa: CASNYGGGLGEQFF

clone_size: .
d_call: .
j_call: TRBJ2-6
v_call: TRBV29-1
cdr3_nt: TGCAGCGCCAGGGGGGCGCCGAGTGGCGGGGCCAACGTCCTGACTTTC
cdr3_aa: CSARGAPSGGANVLTF

clone_size: .
d_call: .
j_call: TRBJ1-3
v_call: TRBV7-2
cdr3_nt: TGTGCCAGCAGCTTAGGGGCAGGGCAAGGAAACACCATATATTTT
cdr3_aa: CASSLGAGQGNTIYF

clone_size: .
d_call: .
j_call: TRBJ2-3
v_call: TRBV7-2
cdr3_nt: TGTGCCAGCAGCCCCAGGACTAATACGCAGTATTTT
cdr3_aa: CASSPRTNTQYF

clone_size: .
d_call: TRBD1
j_call: TRBJ1-3
v_call: TRBV10-3
cdr3_nt: TGTGCCATCAGTGAATCACAGGGGGCGGCCGGAAACACCATATATTTT
cdr3_aa: CAISESQGAAGNTIYF

clone_size: .
d_call: .
j_call: TRBJ2-1
v_call: TRBV14
cdr3_nt: TGTGCCAGCAGCCAACGGCACAGGAGCTCCTACAATGAGCAGTTCTTC
cdr3_aa: CASSQRHRSSYNEQFF

clone_size: .
d_call: .
j_call: TRBJ2-6
v_call: TRBV7-9
cdr3_nt: TGTGCCAGCACCCGGACCCGGCGGGTTGAGGGAGGCAACGTCCTGACTTTC
cdr3_aa: CASTRTRRVEGGNVLTF

clone_size: .
d_call: TRBD1
j_call: TRBJ1-2
v_call: TRBV7-9
cdr3_nt: TGTGCCAGCGCTGGTCGAGGGGACAGGGCTGAATATGGCTACACCTTC
cdr3_aa: CASAGRGDRAEYGYTF

clone_size: .
d_call: TRBD1
j_call: TRBJ2-7
v_call: TRBV6-6
cdr3_nt: TGTGCCAGCAGGCAGGGACAGGGGGCGCGGGTCTACGAGCAGTACTTC
cdr3_aa: CASRQGQGARVYEQYF

clone_size: .
d_call: .
j_call: TRBJ2-3
v_call: TRBV6-4
cdr3_nt: TGTGCCAGCAGTGACCGAGGATCAGATACGCAGTATTTT
cdr3_aa: CASSDRGSDTQYF

clone_size: once
d_call: .
j_call: TRBJ1-3
v_call: TRBV19
cdr3_nt: TGTGCCAGTACTAACGGGGGTCGAATTGGAAACACCATATATTTT
cdr3_aa: CASTNGGRIGNTIYF

clone_size: .
d_call: .
j_call: TRBJ1-3
v_call: TRBV11-2
cdr3_nt: TGTGCCAGCAGCGATCGGCGATTGGGCCAAACGAAAGGAAACACCATATATTTT
cdr3_aa: CASSDRRLGQTKGNTIYF

clone_size: .
d_call: .
j_call: TRBJ1-5
v_call: TRBV28
cdr3_nt: TGTGCCAGCAGCATGAGCAATCAGCCCCAGCATTTT
cdr3_aa: CASSMSNQPQHF

clone_size: .
d_call: .
j_call: TRBJ1-1
v_call: TRBV15
cdr3_nt: TGTGCCACCAGCAGAGATAGAACAGGGAACACTGAAGCTTTCTTT
cdr3_aa: CATSRDRTGNTEAFF

clone_size: .
d_call: TRBD1
j_call: TRBJ1-2
v_call: TRBV6-6
cdr3_nt: TGTGCCAGCAGTTACTCGGGACAGCTGAATGGCTACACCTTC
cdr3_aa: CASSYSGQLNGYTF

clone_size: .
d_call: .
j_call: TRBJ1-1
v_call: TRBV7-2
cdr3_nt: TGTGCCAGCAGCTTAGCCGGGAACACTGAAGCTTTCTTT
cdr3_aa: CASSLAGNTEAFF

clone_size: .
d_call: TRBD2
j_call: TRBJ2-7
v_call: TRBV6-1
cdr3_nt: TGTGCCAGCAGTGAAAGTTTTAGGGGACTAGCGGGGGGGAACGCCTACGAGCAGTACTTC
cdr3_aa: CASSESFRGLAGGNAYEQYF

clone_size: .
d_call: TRBD2
j_call: TRBJ2-7
v_call: TRBV7-3
cdr3_nt: TGTGCCAGCAGCTGGGTTCCGGGAGGCGAGCAGTACTTC
cdr3_aa: CASSWVPGGEQYF

clone_size: .
d_call: TRBD2
j_call: TRBJ2-1
v_call: TRBV27
cdr3_nt: TGTGCCAGCAGTTTATACCCCCCTAGCGGGGGGGTAAACAATGAGCAGTTCTTC
cdr3_aa: CASSLYPPSGGVNNEQFF

clone_size: .
d_call: .
j_call: TRBJ1-1
v_call: TRBV7-2
cdr3_nt: TGTGCCAGCAGCCTTCTCCTTTGGAACACTGAAGCTTTCTTT
cdr3_aa: CASSLLLWNTEAFF

clone_size: .
d_call: TRBD1
j_call: TRBJ2-7
v_call: TRBV5-1
cdr3_nt: TGCGCCAGCAGCCGGAGACCGGGACAGGGAAAATACGAGCAGTACTTC
cdr3_aa: CASSRRPGQGKYEQYF

clone_size: .
d_call: TRBD1
j_call: TRBJ2-7
v_call: TRBV30
cdr3_nt: TGTGCCTGGAGTGTAAGGGGGCAAGGCTACGAGCAGTACTTC
cdr3_aa: CAWSVRGQGYEQYF

clone_size: .
d_call: TRBD1
j_call: TRBJ2-7
v_call: TRBV6-5
cdr3_nt: TGTGCCAGCGAACCGGGACAGGGATCCTACGAGCAGTACTTC
cdr3_aa: CASEPGQGSYEQYF

clone_size: few
d_call: .
j_call: TRBJ1-5
v_call: TRBV2
cdr3_nt: TGTGCCAGCAGTGAACGGGTAGGAAGTTCGTCAAATTGGGGGCGTAGCAATCAGCCCCAGCATTTT
cdr3_aa: CASSERVGSSSNWGRSNQPQHF

clone_size: .
d_call: .
j_call: TRBJ2-5
v_call: TRBV5-4
cdr3_nt: TGTGCCAGCAAAAGCGCAGCCCAAGAGACCCAGTACTTC
cdr3_aa: CASKSAAQETQYF

clone_size: .
d_call: .
j_call: TRBJ2-7
v_call: TRBV9
cdr3_nt: TGTGCCAGCAGCGTAGCTTCGGGGGGCGACGAGCAGTACTTC
cdr3_aa: CASSVASGGDEQYF

clone_size: .
d_call: TRBD2
j_call: TRBJ2-1
v_call: TRBV2
cdr3_nt: TGTGCCAGCAGTCAGGCTAGCGGGAGGGTCTATGAGCAGTTCTTC
cdr3_aa: CASSQASGRVYEQFF

clone_size: few
d_call: .
j_call: TRBJ1-5
v_call: TRBV5-1
cdr3_nt: TGCGCCAGCAGCACCGGGGAGGTGGATCAGCCCCAGCATTTT
cdr3_aa: CASSTGEVDQPQHF

clone_size: .
d_call: .
j_call: TRBJ1-1
v_call: TRBV11-3
cdr3_nt: TGTGCCAGCAGCTTTTGGAGGGGCACTGAAGCTTTCTTT
cdr3_aa: CASSFWRGTEAFF

clone_size: .
d_call: TRBD1
j_call: TRBJ2-1
v_call: TRBV4-1
cdr3_nt: TGCGCCAGCAGCCAAGCTCCGGGACAGGGGGCCAACAATGAGCAGTTCTTC
cdr3_aa: CASSQAPGQGANNEQFF

clone_size: .
d_call: .
j_call: TRBJ2-7
v_call: TRBV5-1
cdr3_nt: TGCGCCAGCAGCTTGGACTACTACGAGCAGTACTTC
cdr3_aa: CASSLDYYEQYF